Described below is a single T cell receptor (beta chain) sequence and its context. No antigen is known for it. Patients were aged 18 to 65, had disease duration under 2 months, and had newly diagnosed hyperthyroidism. Based on clinical symptoms, serum thyroxine and TRAb, thyroid ultrasound and orbital computed tomography, diagnoses were reached. The data derive from a study of T cells in Graves' hyperthyroidism and ophthalmopathy. Study-level information: Blood from the periphery was taken at initial diagnosis, before any treatment.

Notes on the study in general: A median around 6 months before onset, the model predicted ophthalmopathy.

The investigators amplified TCR beta CDR3 regions from RNA transcripts. The study used the HTBI primer set for a first-round RT-PCR of the TCR CDR3. TCRdb ran MiXCR on the multiplex PCR reads and lists one entry per CDR3 protein. The sample contains more than 250,000 distinct CDR3 sequences, about 16% of which appear only once. Trimming shortened V by 3 bases and J by 2 bases, and 10 bases separated the two germline ends. The CDR3 consists of 14 residues. CDR1 and CDR2 (germline): LNHDA, SQIVND (reference sequence). This receptor was identified in a woman between 45 and 60 years old with Graves' hyperthyroidism that later progressed to Graves' ophthalmopathy. This sequence joins TRBV19 and TRBJ1-2; D gene unclear. The source material was blood. CDR3 residues: CASSIHSPNYGYTF. The CDR3 coding sequence is TGTGCCAGTAGTATCCACAGCCCCAACTATGGCTACACCTTC.